This T cell receptor beta chain derives from a study of T cells in Graves' hyperthyroidism and ophthalmopathy. Study context: Before any treatment, at initial diagnosis, peripheral blood was collected.

What was amplified from RNA transcripts were TCR beta CDR3 regions. A first-round RT-PCR of the TCR CDR3 used the HTBI primer set. One entry per CDR3 protein, called by TCRdb with MiXCR from the multiplex PCR reads. The data contain fewer than 350,000 distinct CDR3 sequences, 13% to 15% of them seen just once; the ten biggest clones take up around 30%. Germline V gene lookup returns CDR1 SGDLS and CDR2 YYNGEE. The CDR3 has 14 amino acids. V was trimmed by 2 bases and J by 6 bases, leaving 15 bases between them. This clonotype came up many times. Its antigen is undetermined. Study outcomes and limitations: Blood also carried most thyroid clonotypes expanded above 0.001.

The receptor was isolated from a woman in her forties or fifties with Graves' hyperthyroidism that later progressed to Graves' ophthalmopathy. Sequencing was carried out using blood. The chain uses TRBV9 and TRBJ2-7; D call uncertain. Here the CDR3 reads CASSVSPQAREQYF. The CDR3 coding sequence is TGTGCCAGCAGCGTGAGTCCCCAAGCCCGCGAGCAGTACTTC.